This paragraph reports one T cell receptor (beta chain). This record belongs to a study of blood T cell repertoires in COVID-19. Study context: Whether acute or convalescent, the COVID-19 samples came from the United States, Italy and Spain.

Authors' data handling: Estimates of nucleated cell counts were drawn from the amplification of reference gene primers. Measured with immunoSEQ multiplex PCR; TCRdb has only the in-frame clones, and not every one. The V and J calls and clone size are taken from that table; D and trimming were inferred from the DNA. The table lists 29,000 or so clones, under 85% of them singletons. Germline assignment: CDR1 SGHTA and CDR2 FQGNSA. V shed 5 bases and J shed 2 bases, with 19 bases lying between them. This CDR3 comprises 16 residues. The TCR originated in a woman in her 70s with active or convalescent COVID-19. Material for sequencing was peripheral blood. The J gene is TRBJ2-7, the V gene TRBV7-2; tentatively, D is TRBD2 (7 bases). CDR3 residues: CASSRMGGGLAYEQYF. The CDR3 nucleotides are TGTGCCAGCAGCCGGATGGGGGGGGGCCTCGCCTACGAGCAGTACTTC.